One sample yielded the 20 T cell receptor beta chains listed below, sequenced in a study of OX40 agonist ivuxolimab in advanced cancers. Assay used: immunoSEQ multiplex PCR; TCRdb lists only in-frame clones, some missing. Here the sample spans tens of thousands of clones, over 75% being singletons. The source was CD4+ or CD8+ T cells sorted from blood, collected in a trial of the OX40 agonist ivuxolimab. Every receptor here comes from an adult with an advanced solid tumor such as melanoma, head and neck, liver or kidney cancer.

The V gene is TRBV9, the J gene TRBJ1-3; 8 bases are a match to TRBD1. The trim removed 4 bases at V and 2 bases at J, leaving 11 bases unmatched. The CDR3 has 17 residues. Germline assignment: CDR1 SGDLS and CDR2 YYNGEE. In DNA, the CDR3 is TGTGCCAGCAGCATCGGGGGACAGGCTCAAGCTGGAAACACCATATATTTT. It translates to CASSIGGQAQAGNTIYF. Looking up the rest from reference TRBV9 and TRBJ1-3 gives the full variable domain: DSGVTQTPKHLITATGQRVTLRCSPRSGDLSVYWYQQSLDQGLQFLIQYYNGEERAKGNILERFSAQQFPDLHSELNLSSLELGDSALYFCASSIGGQAQAGNTIYFGEGSWLTVV.

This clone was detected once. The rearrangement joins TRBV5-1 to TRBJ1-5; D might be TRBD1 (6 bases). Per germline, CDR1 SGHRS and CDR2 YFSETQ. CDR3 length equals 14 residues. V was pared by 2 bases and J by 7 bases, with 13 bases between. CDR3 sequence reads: CASSLQGSGQPQHF. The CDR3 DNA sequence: TGCGCCAGCAGCTTACAGGGATCGGGGCAGCCCCAGCATTTT.

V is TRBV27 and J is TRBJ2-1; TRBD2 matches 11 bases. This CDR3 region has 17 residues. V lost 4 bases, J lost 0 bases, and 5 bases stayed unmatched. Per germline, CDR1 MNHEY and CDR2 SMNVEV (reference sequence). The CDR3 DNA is TGTGCCAGCAGTTCTTTAGCGGGAGGGCCCTCCTACAATGAGCAGTTCTTC. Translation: CASSSLAGGPSYNEQFF.

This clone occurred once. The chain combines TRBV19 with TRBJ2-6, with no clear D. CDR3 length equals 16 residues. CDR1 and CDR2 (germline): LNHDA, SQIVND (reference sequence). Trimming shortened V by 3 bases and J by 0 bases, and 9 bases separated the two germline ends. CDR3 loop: CASSIRLISGANVLTF. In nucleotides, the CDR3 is TGTGCCAGTAGTATTCGCTTGATCTCTGGGGCCAACGTCCTGACTTTC.

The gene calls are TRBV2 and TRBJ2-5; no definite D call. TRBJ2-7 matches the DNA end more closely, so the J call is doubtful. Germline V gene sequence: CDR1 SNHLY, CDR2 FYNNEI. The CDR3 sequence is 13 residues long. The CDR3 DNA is TGTGCCAGCAGTTTGTACCTTGGCTACGAGCAGTACTTC. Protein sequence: CASSLYLGYEQYF.

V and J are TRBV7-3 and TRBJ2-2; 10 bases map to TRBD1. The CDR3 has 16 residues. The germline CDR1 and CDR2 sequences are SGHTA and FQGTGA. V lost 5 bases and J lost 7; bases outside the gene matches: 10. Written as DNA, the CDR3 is TGTGCCAGCAGCCCCCAGGGGACAGGGGCGGACGGGGAGCTGTTTTTT. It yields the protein CASSPQGTGADGELFF.

The CDR3: CATSRGTGENQPQHF. The CDR3 DNA is TGTGCCACCAGCAGAGGGACAGGGGAAAATCAGCCCCAGCATTTT. The chain has TRBV15 and TRBJ1-5; the match to TRBD1 covers 9 bases. Looked up from germline, CDR1 is LNHNV and CDR2 is YYDKDF (reference sequence). The junction had 2 bases not matched to a gene; V was cut back by 1 base and J by 4 bases. There are 15 residues in the CDR3.

CDR3 residues: CASSAGTTNYGYTF. The CDR3 DNA sequence: TGTGCCAGCAGCGCCGGGACAACTAACTATGGCTACACCTTC. The genes are TRBV5-4 and TRBJ1-2, with D possibly matching TRBD1 (6 bases). V was shortened by 4 bases and J by 0 bases, with 10 bases between the two germline ends. Germline V gene data show CDR1 as SGHNT and CDR2 as YYREEE (reference sequence). The CDR3 sequence is 14 residues long.

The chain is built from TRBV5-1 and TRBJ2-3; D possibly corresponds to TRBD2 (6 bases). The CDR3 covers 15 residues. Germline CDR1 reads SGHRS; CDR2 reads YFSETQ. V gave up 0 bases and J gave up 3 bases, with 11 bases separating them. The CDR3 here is CASSLVPAGTDTQYF. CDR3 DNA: TGCGCCAGCAGCTTGGTCCCCGCGGGAACAGATACGCAGTATTTT.

CDR3 loop: CASSLQGRGATGELFF. CDR3 DNA sequence: TGTGCCAGCAGCCTCCAGGGGCGGGGGGCCACCGGGGAGCTGTTTTTT. The chain couples TRBV7-2 to TRBJ2-2; the match to TRBD2 covers 8 bases. After removal of 5 bases from V and 4 bases from J, the junction contained 9 bases not matched to a gene. The CDR3 sequence is 16 residues long. Germline values: CDR1 SGHTA, CDR2 FQGNSA.

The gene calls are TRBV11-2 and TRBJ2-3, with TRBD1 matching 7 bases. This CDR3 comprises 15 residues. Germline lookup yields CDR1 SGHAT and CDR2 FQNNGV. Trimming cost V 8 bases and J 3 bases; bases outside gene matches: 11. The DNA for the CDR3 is TGTGCCAGCCATTCCGGGACAGACGGAACAGATACGCAGTATTTT. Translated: CASHSGTDGTDTQYF.

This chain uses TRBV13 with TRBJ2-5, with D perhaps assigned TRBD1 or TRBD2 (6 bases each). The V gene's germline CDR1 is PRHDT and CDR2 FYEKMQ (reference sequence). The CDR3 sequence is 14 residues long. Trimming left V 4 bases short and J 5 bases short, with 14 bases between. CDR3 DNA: TGTGCCAGCAGCTCCCACGGGGGCGGCGAGACCCAGTACTTC. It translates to CASSSHGGGETQYF.

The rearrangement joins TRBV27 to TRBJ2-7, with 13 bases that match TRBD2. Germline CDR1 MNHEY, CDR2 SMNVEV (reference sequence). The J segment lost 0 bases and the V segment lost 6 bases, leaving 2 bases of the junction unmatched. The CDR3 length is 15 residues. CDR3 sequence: CASRRLAGGSYEQYF. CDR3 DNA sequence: TGTGCCAGCAGACGACTAGCGGGAGGCTCCTACGAGCAGTACTTC.

The CDR3 region has the DNA TGTGCCAGTAGTATCCTCACAGGGGCCAGGAACACTGAAGCTTTCTTT. It translates to CASSILTGARNTEAFF. This chain links TRBV19 with TRBJ1-1; 7 nucleotides line up with TRBD1. The germline CDR1 and CDR2 sequences are LNHDA and SQIVND (reference sequence). V dropped 3 bases and J dropped 1; count of bases not matched to a gene: 8. The CDR3 extends over 16 amino acids. The entire variable domain, with the rest obtained from reference TRBV19 and TRBJ1-1, is as follows: DGGITQSPKYLFRKEGQNVTLSCEQNLNHDAMYWYRQDPGQGLRLIYYSQIVNDFQKGDIAEGYSVSREKKESFPLTVTSAQKNPTAFYLCASSILTGARNTEAFFGQGTRLTVV.

CDR3 residues: CASSMPASGTLYNEQFF. DNA of the CDR3: TGTGCCAGCAGCATGCCTGCCTCAGGGACATTATACAATGAGCAGTTCTTC. The V and J genes are TRBV5-6 and TRBJ2-1, with D perhaps TRBD1 (6 bases). The V end lost 4 bases, the J end lost 4 bases, and 21 bases lay between the germline ends. The V gene's germline CDR1 is SGHDT and CDR2 YYEEEE. The CDR3 consists of 17 residues.

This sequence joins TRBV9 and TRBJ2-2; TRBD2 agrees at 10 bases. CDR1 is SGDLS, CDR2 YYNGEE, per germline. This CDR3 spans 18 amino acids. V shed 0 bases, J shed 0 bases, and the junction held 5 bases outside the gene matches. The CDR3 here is CASSVGWLAGANTGELFF. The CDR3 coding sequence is TGTGCCAGCAGCGTAGGTTGGCTAGCGGGAGCGAACACCGGGGAGCTGTTTTTT.

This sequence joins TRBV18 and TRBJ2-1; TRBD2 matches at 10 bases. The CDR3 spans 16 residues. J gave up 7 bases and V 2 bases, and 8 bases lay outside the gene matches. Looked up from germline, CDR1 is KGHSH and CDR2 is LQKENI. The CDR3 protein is CASSPVLAGVNNEQFF. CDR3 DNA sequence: TGTGCCAGCTCACCAGTTCTAGCGGGAGTTAATAATGAGCAGTTCTTC. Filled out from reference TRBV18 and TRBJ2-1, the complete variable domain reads NAGVMQNPRHLVRRRGQEARLRCSPMKGHSHVYWYRQLPEEGLKFMVYLQKENIIDESGMPKERFSAEFPKEGPSILRIQQVVRGDSAAYFCASSPVLAGVNNEQFFGPGTRLTVL.

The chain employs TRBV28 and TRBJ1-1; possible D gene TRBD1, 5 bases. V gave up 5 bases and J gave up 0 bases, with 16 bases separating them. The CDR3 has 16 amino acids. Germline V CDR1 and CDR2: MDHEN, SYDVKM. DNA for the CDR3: TGTGCCAGCAGTACGTCCGCGACAGCTATGAACACTGAAGCTTTCTTT. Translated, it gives CASSTSATAMNTEAFF. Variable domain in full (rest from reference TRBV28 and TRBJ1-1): DVKVTQSSRYLVKRTGEKVFLECVQDMDHENMFWYRQDPGLGLRLIYFSYDVKMKEKGDIPEGYSVSREKKERFSLILESASTNQTSMYLCASSTSATAMNTEAFFGQGTRLTVV.

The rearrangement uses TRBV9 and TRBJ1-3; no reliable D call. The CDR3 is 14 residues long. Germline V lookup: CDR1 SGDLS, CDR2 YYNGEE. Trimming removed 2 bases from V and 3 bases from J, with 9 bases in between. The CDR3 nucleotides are TGTGCCAGCAGCGTCTCGGGAGATGGAAACACCATATATTTT. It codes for CASSVSGDGNTIYF.

This CDR3 is CAWSVSGNGYTF. The CDR3 DNA reads TGTGCCTGGAGTGTTAGTGGTAATGGCTACACCTTC. The chain links TRBV30 to TRBJ1-2; D is ambiguous. The V and J ends lost 0 bases and 6 bases respectively, with 8 bases between them. Germline V gene sequence: CDR1 GTSNPN, CDR2 SVGIG (reference sequence). CDR3 size: 12 residues. Full variable domain (missing parts from reference TRBV30 and TRBJ1-2): SQTIHQWPATLVQPVGSPLSLECTVEGTSNPNLYWYRQAAGRGLQLLFYSVGIGQISSEVPQNLSASRPQDRQFILSSKKLLLSDSGFYLCAWSVSGNGYTFGSGTRLTVV.